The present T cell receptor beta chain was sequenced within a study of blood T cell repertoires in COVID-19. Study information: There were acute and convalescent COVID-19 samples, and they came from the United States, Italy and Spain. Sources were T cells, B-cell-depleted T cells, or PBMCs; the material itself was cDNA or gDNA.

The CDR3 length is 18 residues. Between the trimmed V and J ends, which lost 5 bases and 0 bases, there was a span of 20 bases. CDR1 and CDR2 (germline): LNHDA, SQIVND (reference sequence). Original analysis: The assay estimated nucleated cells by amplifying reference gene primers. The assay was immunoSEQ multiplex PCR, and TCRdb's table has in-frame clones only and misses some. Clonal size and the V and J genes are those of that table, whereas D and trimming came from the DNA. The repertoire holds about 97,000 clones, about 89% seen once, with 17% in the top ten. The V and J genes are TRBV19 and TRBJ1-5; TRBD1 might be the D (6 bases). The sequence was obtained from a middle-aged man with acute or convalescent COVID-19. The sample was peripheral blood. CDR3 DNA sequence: TGTGCCAGTAGTCCAGCCGCCAGGGGTAAGCATAGCAATCAGCCCCAGCATTTT. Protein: CASSPAARGKHSNQPQHF.